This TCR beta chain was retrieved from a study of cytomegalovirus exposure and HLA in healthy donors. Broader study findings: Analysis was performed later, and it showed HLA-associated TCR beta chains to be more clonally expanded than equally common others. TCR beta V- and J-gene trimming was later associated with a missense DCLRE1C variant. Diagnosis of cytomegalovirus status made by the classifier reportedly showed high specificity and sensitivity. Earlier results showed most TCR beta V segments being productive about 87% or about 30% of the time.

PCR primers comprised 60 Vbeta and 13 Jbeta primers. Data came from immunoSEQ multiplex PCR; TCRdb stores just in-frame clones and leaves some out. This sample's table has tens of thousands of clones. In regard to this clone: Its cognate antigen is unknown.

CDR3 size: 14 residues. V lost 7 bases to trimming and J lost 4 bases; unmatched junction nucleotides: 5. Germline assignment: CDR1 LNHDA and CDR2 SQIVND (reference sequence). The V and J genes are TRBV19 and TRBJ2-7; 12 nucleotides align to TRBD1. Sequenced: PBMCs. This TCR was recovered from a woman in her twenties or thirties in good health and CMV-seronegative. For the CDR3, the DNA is TGTGCCAGTACCGCGGGACAGGGGGCTTACGAGCAGTACTTC. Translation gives CASTAGQGAYEQYF.